The present TCR beta chain was sequenced within a study of blood T cell repertoires in COVID-19. The study recruited people aged roughly 18 to 89 years across about two dozen US areas. Cohort 3 donors counted as recovered after two negative PCRs, clearance, or resolved symptoms. Per the study methods: Amplification from reference gene primers served as the basis for estimated nucleated cell counts. Produced via immunoSEQ multiplex PCR; TCRdb's table is partial and in-frame only. The V and J calls and clone size come from that table; D and trimming were worked out from the DNA. Among approximately 280,000 clones, approximately 86% were seen once, and the ten largest hold around 2.4%. With V trimmed by 7 bases and J by 7 bases, 5 bases remained unmatched. This CDR3 spans 12 amino acids. The germline CDR1 and CDR2 sequences are SNHLY and FYNNEI.

Source material: PBMCs or T cells enriched from blood (not recorded which). J is TRBJ2-7 and V is TRBV2; 9 bases match TRBD2. This receptor was taken from a woman aged 18-30 years who had recovered from COVID-19. In nucleotides, the CDR3 is TGTGCCAGCAAGCGGGAGGTTTATGAGCAGTACTTC. Translation: CASKREVYEQYF.